This T cell receptor (beta chain) was captured by sequencing in a study of blood T cell repertoires in COVID-19. Overall study: The United States, Italy and Spain supplied acute and convalescent COVID-19 samples.

The protocol was immunoSEQ multiplex PCR, while the TCRdb copy is restricted to in-frame clones and leaves out a portion. The table shows 250,000 or so clones, with roughly 82% occurring only once. Sequenced material: peripheral blood. The sequence was collected from a man aged 35 to 55 who had recovered from COVID-19.

The CDR3 DNA reads as TGTGCCAGCAGTGAGAGCGGGACAGGGAATCAGCCCCAGCATTTT. Protein product: CASSESGTGNQPQHF. The J gene is TRBJ1-5, the V gene TRBV27; 9 bases line up with TRBD1. The V gene's germline CDR1 is MNHEY and CDR2 SMNVEV (reference sequence). J lost 4 bases, V lost 5 bases, and 6 bases had no gene match. The CDR3 spans 15 residues.